Listed here are 13 T cell receptor beta chains from one sample, sequenced in a study of CD8 T cells in Susac syndrome. Reverse transcription used about 0.45 to 1 ug RNA and random hexamers. TCRdb re-analysed the immunoSEQ multiplex PCR reads in MiXCR, keeping a single row per CDR3 protein. The sample has 150,000 to 160,000 distinct CDR3 sequences, 90% to 95% seen once; the top ten hold 0.2% to 0.25%. The source material was CD8+ T cells from PBMCs. The receptors shown here come from a human donor with multiple sclerosis.

The chain employs TRBV14 and TRBJ2-2; D may be TRBD2 (6 bases). V was clipped by 1 base and J by 7 bases, with 10 bases between them. The CDR3 runs to 14 residues. Germline assignment: CDR1 SGHDN and CDR2 FVKESK. The CDR3 reads CASSQAPGGGELFF. For the CDR3, the DNA is TGTGCCAGCAGCCAAGCCCCCGGGGGCGGGGAGCTGTTTTTT. Looking up the rest from reference TRBV14 and TRBJ2-2 gives the full variable domain: EAGVTQFPSHSVIEKGQTVTLRCDPISGHDNLYWYRRVMGKEIKFLLHFVKESKQDESGMPNNRFLAERTGGTYSTLKVQPAELEDSGVYFCASSQAPGGGELFFGEGSRLTVL.

The chain links TRBV7-9 to TRBJ2-7, with TRBD1 matching over 10 bases. After removal of 4 bases from V and 3 bases from J, the junction contained 6 bases not matched to a gene. The CDR3 covers 15 residues. The germline gives CDR1 SEHNR, CDR2 FQNEAQ (reference sequence). The CDR3 DNA follows: TGTGCCAGCAGCTCTACGGACAGGGGGGACTACGAGCAGTACTTC. Its protein is CASSSTDRGDYEQYF.

J is TRBJ1-4 and V is TRBV29-1; 7 positions match TRBD1. Germline CDR1 and CDR2: SQVTM and ANQGSEA. V shed 4 bases, J shed 8 bases, and the junction held 7 bases outside the gene matches. The CDR3 sequence is 13 residues long. The CDR3 DNA follows: TGCAGCGTTGGAGGGGGACAGACCGAAAAACTGTTTTTT. Its translation: CSVGGGQTEKLFF. The full variable domain, rest sourced from reference TRBV29-1 and TRBJ1-4, is SAVISQKPSRDICQRGTSLTIQCQVDSQVTMMFWYRQQPGQSLTLIATANQGSEATYESGFVIDKFPISRPNLTFSTLTVSNMSPEDSSIYLCSVGGGQTEKLFFGSGTQLSVL.

The chain employs TRBV7-9 and TRBJ1-4; D not resolved. In germline, CDR1 is SEHNR, CDR2 FQNEAQ (reference sequence). The CDR3 sequence is 15 residues long. Between the trimmed V and J ends, which lost 6 bases and 8 bases, there was a span of 19 bases. CDR3 nucleotides: TGTGCCAGCAGGTCAAGGACCGCACCTACGGAAAAACTGTTTTTT. Translating gives CASRSRTAPTEKLFF.

The rearrangement links TRBV4-1 to TRBJ2-3; D is uncertain. V dropped 0 bases and J dropped 4 bases, with 8 bases sitting between them. The CDR3 covers 14 residues. CDR1 and CDR2 (germline): MGHRA, YSYEKL. CDR3 sequence reads: CASSQDLRPDTQYF. The CDR3, as DNA: TGCGCCAGCAGCCAAGATCTTAGGCCAGATACGCAGTATTTT.

This clonotype was counted once. V usage is TRBV27 and J usage is TRBJ2-7; possible D gene TRBD2, 5 bases. V shed 7 bases and J shed 5 bases, with 24 bases lying between them. CDR1 and CDR2 from the germline V gene are MNHEY and SMNVEV (reference sequence). This CDR3 spans 16 amino acids. As DNA, the CDR3 is TGTGCCAGCAAGGAGGAGAGACGGACTCCCGGGGACGAGCAGTACTTC. It yields the protein CASKEERRTPGDEQYF.

The gene calls are TRBV29-1 and TRBJ1-1, with TRBD1 as a possible D gene (5 bases). Trimming removed 4 bases from V and 6 bases from J, with 12 bases in between. Germline V gene sequence: CDR1 SQVTM, CDR2 ANQGSEA. The CDR3 runs to 12 residues. The CDR3 protein is CSVVDSSAEAFF. The CDR3 DNA reads as TGCAGCGTTGTAGACAGCTCGGCTGAAGCTTTCTTT. The whole variable domain, filled in from reference TRBV29-1 and TRBJ1-1, reads SAVISQKPSRDICQRGTSLTIQCQVDSQVTMMFWYRQQPGQSLTLIATANQGSEATYESGFVIDKFPISRPNLTFSTLTVSNMSPEDSSIYLCSVVDSSAEAFFGQGTRLTVV.

This chain joins TRBV27 and TRBJ1-6, with D possibly TRBD1 on 6 matching bases. This CDR3 is 14 amino acids long. Trimming stripped 2 bases from V and 7 bases from J, with 9 bases between. CDR1 MNHEY and CDR2 SMNVEV come from the germline V gene (reference sequence). CDR3 in DNA: TGTGCCAGCAGTTTAGAGGGGGGCAATTCACCCCTCCACTTT. Encoded protein: CASSLEGGNSPLHF.

The chain couples TRBV30 to TRBJ2-7, with D uncertain. The V end was cut by 0 bases, the J end by 1 base, with 7 bases between. This CDR3 has 13 amino acids. In germline, CDR1 is GTSNPN, CDR2 SVGIG (reference sequence). The CDR3 DNA follows: TGTGCCTGGAGTGTAAGGGAATCCTACGAGCAGTACTTC. It specifies CAWSVRESYEQYF.

The chain recombines TRBV30 with TRBJ1-2; D unresolved. Per germline, CDR1 GTSNPN and CDR2 SVGIG (reference sequence). The V and J ends lost 6 bases and 6 bases respectively, with 11 bases between them. The CDR3 is 11 amino acids. The CDR3 reads CACAGRDGYTF. For the CDR3, the DNA is TGTGCCTGCGCAGGAAGGGATGGCTACACCTTC. Supplemented by reference TRBV30 and TRBJ1-2, the full variable domain reads SQTIHQWPATLVQPVGSPLSLECTVEGTSNPNLYWYRQAAGRGLQLLFYSVGIGQISSEVPQNLSASRPQDRQFILSSKKLLLSDSGFYLCACAGRDGYTFGSGTRLTVV.

This clonotype has just a few counts. The V and J genes are TRBV20-1 and TRBJ1-2; 9 bases align to TRBD1. Germline assignment: CDR1 DFQATT and CDR2 SNEGSKA (reference sequence). The V segment lost 5 bases and the J segment 2 bases; nucleotides outside the gene matches: 3. The CDR3 extends over 13 amino acids. The CDR3 nucleotides read TGCAGTGCTCGGGACAGGGTGAACTATGGCTACACCTTC. Protein product: CSARDRVNYGYTF.

The chain has TRBV6-1 and TRBJ2-1, with unresolved D. Germline V gene data show CDR1 as MNHNS and CDR2 as SASEGT. Trimming removed 9 bases from V and 5 bases from J, with 23 bases in between. This CDR3 is built from 16 residues. CDR3 amino acids: CASSPAPQYSNNEQFF. The CDR3 DNA sequence: TGTGCCAGTTCCCCGGCCCCCCAATATAGCAACAATGAGCAGTTCTTC.

This chain joins TRBV9 and TRBJ2-4, with a tentative D call TRBD2 (5 bases). CDR3 size: 14 residues. Trimming took off 2 bases at V and 7 bases at J, with 13 bases between the two ends. Germline CDR1 is SGDLS and CDR2 is YYNGEE. CDR3: CASSVAAGENIQYF. The CDR3 DNA reads as TGTGCCAGCAGCGTCGCCGCCGGGGAGAACATTCAGTACTTC.